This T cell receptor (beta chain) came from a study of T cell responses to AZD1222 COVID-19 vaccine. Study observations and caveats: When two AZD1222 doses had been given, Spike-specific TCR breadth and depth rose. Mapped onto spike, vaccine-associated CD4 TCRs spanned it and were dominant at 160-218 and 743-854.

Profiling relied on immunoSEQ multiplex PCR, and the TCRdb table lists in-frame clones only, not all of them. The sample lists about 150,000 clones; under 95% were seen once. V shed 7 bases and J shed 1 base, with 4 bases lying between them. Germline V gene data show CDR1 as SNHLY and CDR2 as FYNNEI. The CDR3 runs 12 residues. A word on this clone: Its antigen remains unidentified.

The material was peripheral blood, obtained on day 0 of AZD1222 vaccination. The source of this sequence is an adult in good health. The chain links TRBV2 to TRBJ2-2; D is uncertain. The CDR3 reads CASKRNTGELFF. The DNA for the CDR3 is TGTGCCAGCAAACGGAACACCGGGGAGCTGTTTTTT. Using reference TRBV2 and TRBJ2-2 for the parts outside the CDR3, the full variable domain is EPEVTQTPSHQVTQMGQEVILRCVPISNHLYFYWYRQILGQKVEFLVSFYNNEISEKSEIFDDQFSVERPDGSNFTLKIRSTKLEDSAMYFCASKRNTGELFFGEGSRLTVL.